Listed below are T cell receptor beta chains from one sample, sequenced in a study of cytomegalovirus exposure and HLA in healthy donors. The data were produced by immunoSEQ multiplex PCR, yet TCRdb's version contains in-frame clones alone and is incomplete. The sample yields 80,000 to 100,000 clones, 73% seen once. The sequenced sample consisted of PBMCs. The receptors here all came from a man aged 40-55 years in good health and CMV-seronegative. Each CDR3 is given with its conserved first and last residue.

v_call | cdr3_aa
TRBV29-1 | CSVATHGQARHLDEQFF
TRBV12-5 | CASGPQGDARPETQYF
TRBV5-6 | CASSLDRGKETQYF
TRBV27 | CASSSRLAGGSNTGELFF
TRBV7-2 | CASSLGDRGWETQYF
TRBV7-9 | CASSLGSGDTQYF
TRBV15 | CATRGLDTEAFF
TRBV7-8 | CASSLVVGLYEQYF
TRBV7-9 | CASSSTSGGMNEQFF
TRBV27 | CASNSGQGLSPLHF
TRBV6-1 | CASSLDRGRVSPLHF
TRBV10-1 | CASTPGDQPQHF
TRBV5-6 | CASSLGADLYGYTF
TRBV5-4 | CASSGGARGRYEQYF
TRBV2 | CASSPILAGVAKNIQYF
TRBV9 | CASTQTGWAADTQYF
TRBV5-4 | CASSYGPDTPTNEKLFF
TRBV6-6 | CASSYQGRGNNEQFF
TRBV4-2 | CASSQGAGGTLSETQYF
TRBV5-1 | CASSQMTSGGPYNEQFF
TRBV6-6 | CASSTTGPRGEQYF
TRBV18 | CASSPTVGTSGYNEQFF